The 15 T cell receptor beta chains below were found in one sample sequenced in a study of cytomegalovirus exposure and HLA in healthy donors. TCRdb keeps only in-frame clones here, not all; method: immunoSEQ multiplex PCR. This table has roughly 75,000 clones, 70% to 90% appearing once. Sequencing used PBMCs. These receptors were taken from a young man in good health and CMV-seronegative.

The chain uses TRBV23-1 and TRBJ2-7; D not certain. TRBV23-1 is recorded as an ORF, its role being uncertain. Trimming removed 7 bases at V and 5 bases at J, with 21 bases between. This CDR3 has 15 amino acids. CDR3 DNA sequence: TGCGCCAGCACCTCTTTATTTGAGTCAAGACACGAGCAGTACGTC. It specifies CASTSLFESRHEQYV.

The chain recombines TRBV4-2 with TRBJ2-3; 8 bases map to TRBD2. CDR1 and CDR2 from the germline V gene are LGHNA and YNFKEQ. This CDR3 is built from 17 residues. Losses at the gene ends were 0 bases for V and 4 bases for J; bases not matched to a gene: 9. The CDR3 DNA reads TGTGCCAGCAGCCAAGATTGGCGGGGGGACCCCTCAGATACGCAGTATTTT. Translated, it gives CASSQDWRGDPSDTQYF.

The chain combines TRBV10-3 with TRBJ1-3, with D perhaps matching TRBD1 (5 bases). The germline V gene encodes CDR1 ENHRY and CDR2 SYGVKD. V lost 5 bases and J 2 bases, leaving 13 bases between the germline ends. The CDR3 is 15 amino acids. In DNA, the CDR3 is TGTGCCATCAGTCTGGGGCTCAGGGCTGGAAACACCATATATTTT. Residues: CAISLGLRAGNTIYF.

This clone was counted a single time. The chain uses TRBV5-6 and TRBJ1-2; D is uncertain. The V gene lost 0 bases and the J gene lost 8 bases, with 5 bases spanning the gap. The germline V gene has CDR1 SGHDT and CDR2 YYEEEE. The CDR3 totals 11 residues. The CDR3 spells CASSLDRGYTF. Here the CDR3 DNA reads TGTGCCAGCAGCTTGGATCGGGGCTACACCTTC.

This clone has more than one count but fewer than ten. The J gene is TRBJ2-5, the V gene TRBV7-3, with 9 nucleotides matching TRBD2. V lost 3 bases, J lost 5 bases, and 7 bases stayed unmatched. CDR3 length: 15 amino acids. Germline CDR1 is SGHTA and CDR2 is FQGTGA. CDR3 loop: CASSLGTSRGETQYF. The CDR3 DNA reads TGTGCCAGCAGCTTGGGGACTAGCCGGGGGGAGACCCAGTACTTC.

This clone was seen more than once but under ten times. The chain carries TRBV30 and TRBJ2-7; TRBD1 is a possible D gene (5 bases). V was pared by 4 bases and J by 3 bases, with 13 bases between. The CDR3 totals 13 residues. Germline values: CDR1 GTSNPN, CDR2 SVGIG (reference sequence). CDR3 sequence: CAWKTVAFYEQYF. The DNA for the CDR3 is TGTGCCTGGAAGACAGTGGCCTTCTACGAGCAGTACTTC.

The chain carries TRBV28 and TRBJ2-5; TRBD1 matches at 11 bases. CDR3 size: 16 residues. V was pared by 5 bases and J by 2 bases, with 7 bases of the junction left unmatched. Germline V lookup: CDR1 MDHEN, CDR2 SYDVKM. CDR3 bases: TGTGCCAGCAGTGAGAGGGACAGGGGGACGCAAGAGACCCAGTACTTC. It specifies CASSERDRGTQETQYF.

The chain has TRBV7-9 and TRBJ1-4, with no clear D. The germline V gene has CDR1 SEHNR and CDR2 FQNEAQ (reference sequence). CDR3 length: 14 residues. Trimming pared 6 bases from V and 0 bases from J, leaving 8 bases between. The CDR3 loop is CASRREATNEKLFF. In nucleotides, the CDR3 is TGTGCCAGCAGACGGGAAGCAACTAATGAAAAACTGTTTTTT.

This chain connects TRBV28 to TRBJ2-1; 12 nucleotides align to TRBD2. V lost 4 bases and J lost 5; bases outside the gene matches: 3. The CDR3 extends over 15 amino acids. Germline V gene lookup returns CDR1 MDHEN and CDR2 SYDVKM. CDR3 residues: CASSSLAGGDNEQFF. The DNA for the CDR3 is TGTGCCAGCAGTTCTCTAGCGGGGGGGGACAATGAGCAGTTCTTC.

This chain links TRBV5-1 with TRBJ2-1, with 9 nucleotides matching TRBD1. V shed 1 base and J 8 bases; nucleotides not matched to a gene: 7. The CDR3 sequence is 15 residues long. CDR1 SGHRS and CDR2 YFSETQ come from the germline V gene. The CDR3 is CASSLLGTGTYEQFF. In nucleotides, the CDR3 is TGCGCCAGCAGCTTGCTTGGGACAGGGACATATGAGCAGTTCTTC.

The V gene is TRBV2, the J gene TRBJ2-7; TRBD2 aligns across 10 bases. V shed 10 bases and J 4 bases; nucleotides not matched to a gene: 10. Germline V gene lookup returns CDR1 SNHLY and CDR2 FYNNEI. The CDR3 extends over 14 amino acids. CDR3 nucleotides: TGTGCCATCTACCCGGGACTAGCGTCTTACGAGCAGTACGTC. As protein: CAIYPGLASYEQYV.

V gene TRBV29-1 combines with J gene TRBJ1-5, with D possibly being TRBD1 (5 bases). V was trimmed by 3 bases and J by 7 bases, leaving 13 bases between them. The CDR3 consists of 13 residues. Germline V lookup: CDR1 SQVTM, CDR2 ANQGSEA. CDR3 nucleotide sequence: TGCAGCGTTGAGACGGGGGTCGGGCAGCCCCAGCATTTT. Its protein product is CSVETGVGQPQHF.

V usage is TRBV10-1 and J usage is TRBJ2-7; D unresolved. Trimming left V 9 bases short and J 3 bases short, with 12 bases between. CDR1 WNHNN and CDR2 SYGVQD come from the germline V gene (reference sequence). The CDR3 loop spans 12 amino acids. DNA for the CDR3: TGCGCCAGGGATAACCGGTACTACGAGCAGTACGTC. Its protein product is CARDNRYYEQYV.

The rearrangement joins TRBV6-6 to TRBJ1-1; D unclear. The CDR3 totals 14 residues. V dropped 8 bases and J dropped 0 bases, with 13 bases sitting between them. Germline CDR1 MNHNY, CDR2 SVGAGI (reference sequence). The CDR3 region is CASATMEMNTEAFF. The CDR3 bases are TGTGCCAGCGCTACGATGGAGATGAACACTGAAGCTTTCTTT.

This chain uses TRBV5-1 with TRBJ1-2; 9 bases are shared with TRBD1. The CDR3 extends over 13 amino acids. J lost 5 bases, V lost 5 bases, and 4 bases had no gene match. Germline V gene sequence: CDR1 SGHRS, CDR2 YFSETQ. The DNA for the CDR3 is TGCGCCAGCAGGACCGGGACAGGGTATGGCTACACCTTC. It specifies CASRTGTGYGYTF. Full variable domain (rest looked up from reference TRBV5-1 and TRBJ1-2): KAGVTQTPRYLIKTRGQQVTLSCSPISGHRSVSWYQQTPGQGLQFLFEYFSETQRNKGNFPGRFSGRQFSNSRSEMNVSTLELGDSALYLCASRTGTGYGYTFGSGTRLTVV.